These T cell receptor beta chains were read from a single sample in a study of blood T cell repertoires in COVID-19. The data were produced by immunoSEQ multiplex PCR, yet TCRdb's version contains in-frame clones alone and is incomplete. The sample records 120,000 or so clones, more than 60% being singletons. Sequencing input: peripheral blood. These receptor sequences come from a woman aged 70-85 years with acute or convalescent COVID-19. CDR3s include the opening cysteine and the closing phenylalanine or tryptophan. D genes are given only for firm matches. Rows may omit the clone size; those that give it use once, few, many or a size class.

v_call	j_call	d_call	clone_size	cdr3_aa	cdr3_nt
TRBV5-1	TRBJ1-2	-	-	CASSPRAPANYGYTF	TGCGCCAGCAGCCCGAGGGCCCCAGCTAACTATGGCTACACCTTC
TRBV27	TRBJ2-1	TRBD1	-	CASRRGRVLDNEQFF	TGTGCCAGCAGGAGGGGGCGGGTGTTGGACAATGAGCAGTTCTTC
TRBV29-1	TRBJ2-1	TRBD2	-	CSVAAGETYNEQFF	TGCAGCGTTGCCGCGGGAGAAACGTACAATGAGCAGTTCTTC
TRBV30	TRBJ2-3	TRBD2	-	CAWTGGVMDTQYF	TGTGCCTGGACGGGGGGAGTCATGGATACGCAGTATTTT
TRBV18	TRBJ1-2	TRBD1	-	CASSPGTGINYGYTF	TGTGCCAGCTCCCCCGGGACAGGGATTAACTATGGCTACACCTTC
TRBV5-1	TRBJ2-3	-	-	CASSRSSTTDTQYF	TGCGCCAGCAGCCGTAGCTCAACCACAGATACGCAGTATTTT
TRBV25-1	TRBJ1-2	TRBD1	-	CASSESRTGGWYGYTF	TGTGCCAGCAGTGAATCGAGGACAGGGGGCTGGTATGGCTACACCTTC
TRBV19	TRBJ2-3	TRBD2	-	CASSIGGGTSDTQYF	TGTGCCAGTAGTATAGGCGGGGGAACCTCAGATACGCAGTATTTT
TRBV27	TRBJ2-5	TRBD2	-	CASRKGLAGGETQYF	TGTGCCAGCAGGAAGGGACTAGCGGGCGGTGAGACCCAGTACTTC
TRBV2	TRBJ2-5	-	-	CASHSSNQETQYF	TGTGCCAGCCACTCATCCAACCAAGAGACCCAGTACTTC
TRBV27	TRBJ2-7	TRBD2	-	CASSPLAGGLNEQYF	TGTGCCAGCAGCCCACTAGCGGGGGGGCTAAACGAGCAGTACTTC
TRBV3-1/TRBV3-2	TRBJ2-2	TRBD1	-	CASSQVGQLINTGELFF	TGTGCCAGCAGCCAAGTGGGACAGTTAATTAACACCGGGGAGCTGTTTTTT
TRBV9	TRBJ2-3	TRBD2	-	CASSESGRGDTQYF	TGTGCCAGCAGCGAGAGCGGGAGAGGAGATACGCAGTATTTT
TRBV4-1	TRBJ1-6	-	few	CASSQENRGGNSPLHF	TGCGCCAGCAGCCAAGAGAATAGGGGGGGTAATTCACCCCTCCACTTT
TRBV10-3	TRBJ2-3	-	-	CAISDPPQVGKSTDTQYF	TGTGCCATCAGTGATCCCCCGCAGGTTGGTAAAAGCACAGATACGCAGTATTTT
TRBV21-1	TRBJ1-6	-	once	CASSKSTGMNNSPLHF	TGTGCCAGCAGCAAATCGACAGGGATGAATAATTCACCCCTCCACTTT
TRBV7-2	TRBJ2-7	TRBD2	many	CASSPHGGGGIEQYF	TGTGCCAGCAGCCCCCATGGGGGGGGAGGAATAGAGCAGTACTTC